One and the same sample provided the 11 T cell receptor beta chains below, sequenced in a study of regulatory T cells in long-lasting Graves disease (dated by TCRdb to about 2021). Receptor amplification or capture employed multiplex PCR. Sequencing used an Illumina HiSeq 4000. iRepertoire HTBI primers and Arm-PCR amplification of CDR3 regions were used to construct TCR beta libraries. Starting from the raw public reads, TCRdb applied fastp trimming at Q25, assembled clones with MiXCR and retained in-frame beta chains. Entries that share a CDR3 protein sequence are merged under the most common genes and DNA. The sample table shows some 320,000 distinct CDR3 sequences, and 15% to 20% are seen once. Clones ranked in the top ten supply 35% to 45% of the sample. The sample's time point label, in plain terms: newly diagnosed GD, antithyroid drugs for less than 3 months. For both TCR sequencing and RNA sequencing, RNA was extracted from PBMCs in TRIzol.

The sequencing here drew on peripheral blood mononuclear cells (PBMCs), taken at new diagnosis, from a patient treated with antithyroid drugs. The receptors shown here come from a female donor with Graves disease.

This clonotype was detected only a few times. At one end the junction does not follow the germline gene, possibly because of a read error. J is TRBJ2-1 and V is TRBV18; no reliable D call. The CDR3 length is 13 residues. Germline values: CDR1 KGHSH, CDR2 LQKENI. In DNA, the CDR3 is TGTACCAGCTCACCCACAATCGACAATGAGCAGTTCTTC. Translation gives CTSSPTIDNEQFF.

Many counts were recorded for this clonotype. V and J are TRBV9 and TRBJ2-1; tentatively, D is TRBD2 (7 bases). Trimming stripped 0 bases from V and 6 bases from J, with 16 bases between. The CDR3 consists of 16 residues. Germline V gene data show CDR1 as SGDLS and CDR2 as YYNGEE. The CDR3 loop reads CASSVEGGGGANEQFF. The CDR3 DNA follows: TGTGCCAGCAGCGTAGAGGGAGGGGGAGGGGCCAATGAGCAGTTCTTC.

This clonotype has more than one count but fewer than ten. The rearrangement joins TRBV28 to TRBJ2-6; D remains unclear. The CDR3 has 15 amino acids. The ends were cut back, 5 bases at V and 0 bases at J, with 8 bases in the middle. Germline V gives CDR1 MDHEN, CDR2 SYDVKM. CDR3 sequence: CASSPLRSGANVLTF. The DNA for the CDR3 is TGTGCCAGCAGTCCCCTCCGCTCTGGGGCCAACGTCCTGACTTTC.

This clonotype was found a few times. V is TRBV10-3 and J is TRBJ2-3; 10 bases are a match to TRBD1. V dropped 6 bases and J dropped 2; count of bases not matched to a gene: 5. In germline, CDR1 is ENHRY, CDR2 SYGVKD. This CDR3 spans 15 amino acids. DNA of the CDR3: TGTGCCATCAGCGCCGGGACAGGGGACACAGATACGCAGTATTTT. Translated: CAISAGTGDTDTQYF.

The chain uses TRBV28 and TRBJ1-1, with D hard to call. V shed 6 bases and J shed 2 bases, with 13 bases lying between them. Germline CDR1 and CDR2: MDHEN and SYDVKM. This CDR3 region has 14 residues. The CDR3 nucleotides are TGTGCCAGCAGGGCGGGCTCGGCTAACACTGAAGCTTTCTTT. This codes for CASRAGSANTEAFF.

At least ten counts were recorded for this clonotype. J is TRBJ1-4 and V is TRBV19, with D uncertain. Germline CDR1 and CDR2: LNHDA and SQIVND (reference sequence). The CDR3 loop spans 16 amino acids. V was cut by 9 bases and J by 7 bases, with 24 bases left in between. The CDR3 is CASRTNFRVGSEKLFF. Here the CDR3 DNA reads TGTGCCAGCCGAACGAACTTCCGGGTCGGATCTGAAAAACTGTTTTTT. Complete variable domain (other parts from reference TRBV19 and TRBJ1-4): DGGITQSPKYLFRKEGQNVTLSCEQNLNHDAMYWYRQDPGQGLRLIYYSQIVNDFQKGDIAEGYSVSREKKESFPLTVTSAQKNPTAFYLCASRTNFRVGSEKLFFGSGTQLSVL.

This clonotype was counted many times. This chain connects TRBV28 to TRBJ2-1; D uncertain. The ends were cut back, 5 bases at V and 2 bases at J, with 13 bases in the middle. The CDR3 contains 15 residues. Germline-derived CDR1 and CDR2 are MDHEN and SYDVKM. CDR3 protein: CASSRPRRTYNEQFF. CDR3 DNA sequence: TGTGCCAGCAGTCGACCCCGCCGAACCTACAATGAGCAGTTCTTC.

This clonotype was detected many times. The chain uses TRBV5-1 and TRBJ2-7, with TRBD2 matching over 13 bases. V shed 1 base and J 3 bases; nucleotides not matched to a gene: 13. This CDR3 is 19 amino acids long. The germline V gene has CDR1 SGHRS and CDR2 YFSETQ. The CDR3 sequence: CASSLRPVWTSGRVYEQYF. CDR3 nucleotide sequence: TGCGCCAGCAGCTTGAGGCCAGTGTGGACTAGCGGGAGAGTCTACGAGCAGTACTTC.

V is TRBV20-1 and J is TRBJ2-7; perhaps TRBD1 as D (5 bases). V lost 1 base to trimming and J lost 1 base, with 8 bases between them. Germline CDR1 and CDR2: DFQATT and SNEGSKA (reference sequence). The CDR3 is made up of 13 amino acids. The CDR3 DNA sequence: TGCAGTGCTAGAGCCAGGACATCCTACGAGCAGTACTTC. This translates into CSARARTSYEQYF.

This clonotype came up a few times. The J gene is TRBJ1-6, the V gene TRBV20-1; 11 nucleotides line up with TRBD1. Germline CDR1 DFQATT, CDR2 SNEGSKA (reference sequence). V was pared by 1 base and J by 7 bases, with 0 bases of the junction left unmatched. This CDR3 is 14 amino acids long. CDR3 sequence: CSARGTGGNSPLHF. The DNA for the CDR3 is TGCAGTGCTAGAGGGACAGGGGGCAATTCACCCCTCCACTTT.

This clonotype was counted at least ten times. V is TRBV19 and J is TRBJ1-1; D may be TRBD1 (5 bases). From germline, CDR1 is LNHDA and CDR2 SQIVND (reference sequence). The V end lost 6 bases, the J end lost 0 bases, and 11 bases lay between the germline ends. This CDR3 has 14 residues. Here the CDR3 DNA reads TGTGCCAGTAGCCGACAGTCAATGAACACTGAAGCTTTCTTT. Protein: CASSRQSMNTEAFF.